This is a list of T cell receptor beta chains from one sample in a study of PD-1 blockade in classical Hodgkin lymphoma. Profiled with immunoSEQ multiplex PCR; TCRdb holds only in-frame clones, not every one. The table records 70,000 or so clones, nearly 95% of them present only once. Sequencing was performed on peripheral blood mononuclear cells (PBMCs). These receptors were obtained from a human donor with classical Hodgkin lymphoma. Each CDR3 is given with its conserved first and last residue.

V gene	J gene	CDR3 length	CDR3 protein
TRBV11-2	TRBJ2-1	14	CASSTGEAVNEQFF
TRBV18	TRBJ1-2	14	CASSQAGDNYGYTF
TRBV7-9	TRBJ2-7	13	CASSFAGTYEQYF
TRBV28	TRBJ1-5	14	CASSYGTGYQPQHF
TRBV29-1	TRBJ2-7	16	CSVVLWTGLENYEQYF
TRBV6-1	TRBJ2-7	14	CASTGLAGTYEQYF
TRBV4-3	TRBJ2-7	12	CASSQDRYEQYF
TRBV7-8	TRBJ2-2	16	CASSWRQGSSPGELFF
TRBV18	TRBJ2-2	14	CASSPGLGTGELFF
TRBV29-1	TRBJ2-4	11	CSVGELNIQYF
TRBV14	TRBJ2-1	13	CASSQNTKSEQFF
TRBV9	TRBJ2-2	14	CASSVPGNTGELFF
TRBV6-5	TRBJ1-1	11	CATGTISEAFF
TRBV6-1	TRBJ1-6	14	CASSVNRVGSPLHF
TRBV19	TRBJ1-3	15	CASSIGGAEGNTIYF
TRBV4-3	TRBJ1-1	15	CASSQEERRGTEAFF
TRBV2	TRBJ2-5	13	CASSWTPQETQYF
TRBV9	TRBJ2-1	15	CASSVGTSGRREQFF
TRBV6-1	TRBJ1-5	14	CASNPTGSNQPQHF
TRBV5-1	TRBJ1-3	13	CASSLSSGNTIYF
TRBV10-3	TRBJ1-2	14	CAISGTGHNYGYTF
TRBV29-1	TRBJ2-2	15	CSVLLQGANTGELFF
TRBV2	TRBJ1-1	14	CASRREGAGTEAFF